This record concerns one TCR beta chain sequence. Its target is not known. These data are taken from a study of T cell responses to AZD1222 COVID-19 vaccine. Using immunoSEQ multiplex PCR, the repertoire was profiled, and TCRdb retains in-frame clones only, with some absent. Here the sample spans around 100,000 clones, 80% to 90% being singletons. The CDR3 is made up of 16 amino acids. Germline CDR1 is MDHEN and CDR2 is SYDVKM. V was clipped by 10 bases and J by 2 bases, with 24 bases between them. Study-wide points: Increases in Spike-specific TCR breadth and depth were seen after two AZD1222 doses.

The gene calls are TRBV28 and TRBJ2-7; D possibly corresponds to TRBD1 (6 bases). The sequence derives from an adult in good health. The specimen was peripheral blood, collected on day 0 of AZD1222 vaccination. CDR3 in amino acids: CATSALQGDHPYEQYF. CDR3 sequence (DNA): TGTGCCACCTCGGCCCTACAGGGAGATCATCCCTACGAGCAGTACTTC. The full variable domain, its missing parts supplied by reference TRBV28 and TRBJ2-7, is DVKVTQSSRYLVKRTGEKVFLECVQDMDHENMFWYRQDPGLGLRLIYFSYDVKMKEKGDIPEGYSVSREKKERFSLILESASTNQTSMYLCATSALQGDHPYEQYFGPGTRLTVT.